This T cell receptor beta chain was recorded in a study of molecular identifiers for immune sequencing clone quantification. One entry per CDR3 protein, called by TCRdb with MiXCR from the PCR reads. Here the sample spans more than 300,000 distinct CDR3 sequences, 20% to 25% being singletons. The CDR3 has 19 residues. V shed 1 base and J 2 bases; nucleotides not matched to a gene: 17. The germline CDR1 and CDR2 sequences are DFQATT and SNEGSKA (reference sequence). Sample: naive CD8+ T cells from blood, with Jurkat cell RNA spiked in. Regarding subset: FACS-sorted CD8+CD4-CCR7+CD45RA+ naive T cells. This sequence joins TRBV20-1 and TRBJ2-5; 9 bases line up with TRBD2. The sequence derives from a human donor in good health. Some libraries in this study had Jurkat cell RNA spiked in. CDR3 DNA sequence: TGCAGTGCTAGAGTTGGTGGGACTAGCCGACGATGGGTACAAGAGACCCAGTACTTC. Translated: CSARVGGTSRRWVQETQYF.